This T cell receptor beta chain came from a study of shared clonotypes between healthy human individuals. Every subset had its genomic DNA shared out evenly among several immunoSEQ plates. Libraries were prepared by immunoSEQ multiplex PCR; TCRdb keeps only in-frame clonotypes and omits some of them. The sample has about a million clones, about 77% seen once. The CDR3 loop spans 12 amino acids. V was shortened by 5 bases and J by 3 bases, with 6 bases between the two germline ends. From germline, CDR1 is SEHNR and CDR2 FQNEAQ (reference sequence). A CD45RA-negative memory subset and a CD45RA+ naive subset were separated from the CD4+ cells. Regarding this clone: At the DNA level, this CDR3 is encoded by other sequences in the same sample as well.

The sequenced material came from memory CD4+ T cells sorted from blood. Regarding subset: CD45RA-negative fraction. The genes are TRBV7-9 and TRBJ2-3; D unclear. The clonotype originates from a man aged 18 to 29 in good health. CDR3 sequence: CASSPNTDTQYF. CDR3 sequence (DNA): TGTGCCAGCAGCCCAAATACAGATACGCAGTATTTT. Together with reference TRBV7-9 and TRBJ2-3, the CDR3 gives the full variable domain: DTGVSQNPRHKITKRGQNVTFRCDPISEHNRLYWYRQTLGQGPEFLTYFQNEAQLEKSRLLSDRFSAERPKGSFSTLEIQRTEQGDSAMYLCASSPNTDTQYFGPGTRLTVL.